Given below is one TCR beta chain in context. Antigen: not known. This record belongs to a study of blood T cells in healthy people across ages. Investigators took approximately 10 milliliters of peripheral blood from every donor. Isolation recovered at least 6 million PBMCs from every sample. General study findings and limits: When one million T cells were used, diversity estimates were thought to be underestimates.

This CDR3 has 16 residues. The trim removed 5 bases at V and 4 bases at J, leaving 9 bases unmatched. Germline V lookup: CDR1 SGHTA, CDR2 FQGNSA. A second PCR of roughly 7 to 11 cycles used a sample-barcoded 5' primer and a J-beta primer mix. Carrying 12 random nucleotides, a template-switch adaptor labeled each individual cDNA molecule. A single record per CDR3 protein comes from TCRdb applying MiXCR to the 5' RACE reads. The profile shows 540,000 or so distinct CDR3 sequences, less than 25% of them singletons. The sample was also reused in another study, on T cells of mothers and their children.

The material sequenced was blood. This TCR was recovered from a boy between 10 and 17 years old in good health. This chain links TRBV7-2 with TRBJ2-5; 11 nucleotides align to TRBD2. The CDR3 bases are TGTGCCAGCAGCCTATCACTAGCGGGGGTCGTAGAGACCCAGTACTTC. Its translation is CASSLSLAGVVETQYF.